Below, 30 T cell receptor beta chains from the same sample are listed, as sequenced in a study of blood T cell repertoires in COVID-19. Method: immunoSEQ multiplex PCR; TCRdb's copy keeps in-frame clones and lacks some. This sample has 85,000 to 120,000 clones, with more than 90% found just once. Source material: peripheral blood. These TCRs come from a woman between 45 and 65 years old with COVID-19, enrolled during active disease.

The J gene is TRBJ2-7, the V gene TRBV6-5, with a weak D call TRBD2 (6 bases). V was pared by 5 bases and J by 4 bases, with 18 bases between. The germline CDR1 and CDR2 sequences are MNHEY and SVGAGI. The CDR3 length is 15 residues. The CDR3 is CASSPSSGGVYEQYV. In nucleotides, the CDR3 is TGTGCCAGCAGTCCCTCTAGTGGCGGGGTATACGAGCAGTACGTC.

The chain couples TRBV10-3 to TRBJ1-5; D is unclear. CDR1 and CDR2 from the germline V gene are ENHRY and SYGVKD. The CDR3 is 14 residues long. Between the trimmed V and J ends, which lost 10 bases and 4 bases, there was a span of 17 bases. The CDR3 spells CATRGESQNQPQHF. The DNA of the CDR3 is TGTGCCACCCGGGGAGAGTCCCAAAATCAGCCCCAGCATTTT.

This clone was found once. This chain links TRBV19 with TRBJ2-1; 7 bases are a match to TRBD1. J was trimmed by 0 bases and V by 3 bases; bases with no gene match: 2. This CDR3 is built from 15 residues. Germline V gene sequence: CDR1 LNHDA, CDR2 SQIVND (reference sequence). The DNA for the CDR3 is TGTGCCAGTAGTATCCGGGACAGCTCCTACAATGAGCAGTTCTTC. Translating it yields CASSIRDSSYNEQFF.

The chain couples TRBV19 to TRBJ2-3; D is perhaps TRBD1 (6 bases). The CDR3 runs 14 residues. Germline CDR1 and CDR2: LNHDA and SQIVND (reference sequence). Deletions cut 6 bases from V and 2 bases from J, with 12 bases between. The CDR3 coding sequence is TGTGCCAGTAGCCCCCAGGGGATCACAGATACGCAGTATTTT. Its translation is CASSPQGITDTQYF.

This clone showed up just once. The J gene is TRBJ1-5, the V gene TRBV4-3; D not certain. V dropped 0 bases and J dropped 2 bases, with 14 bases sitting between them. Germline-derived CDR1 and CDR2 are LGHNA and YSLEER. The CDR3 sequence is 17 residues long. CDR3: CASSQDPQVGGNQPQHF. The CDR3 DNA sequence: TGCGCCAGCAGCCAAGATCCCCAGGTTGGTGGCAATCAGCCCCAGCATTTT.

This clone was counted a single time. This chain connects TRBV5-1 to TRBJ2-3, with D possibly TRBD1 on 5 matching bases. The CDR3 sequence is 15 residues long. Trimming cost V 0 bases and J 4 bases, with 12 bases left between them. Germline CDR1 and CDR2: SGHRS and YFSETQ. The CDR3 protein is CASSLEAGPPDTQYF. The CDR3 nucleotides are TGCGCCAGCAGCTTGGAGGCAGGGCCCCCAGATACGCAGTATTTT.

The V gene is TRBV2, the J gene TRBJ1-3, with 7 bases aligning to TRBD1. J gave up 4 bases and V 5 bases, and 5 bases lay outside the gene matches. Per the germline V gene, CDR1 is SNHLY and CDR2 is FYNNEI. This CDR3 is 14 amino acids long. This CDR3 reads CASSFTGEGNTIYF. The CDR3 coding sequence is TGTGCCAGCAGTTTCACAGGGGAAGGAAACACCATATATTTT. The whole variable domain, remainder taken from reference TRBV2 and TRBJ1-3, is EPEVTQTPSHQVTQMGQEVILRCVPISNHLYFYWYRQILGQKVEFLVSFYNNEISEKSEIFDDQFSVERPDGSNFTLKIRSTKLEDSAMYFCASSFTGEGNTIYFGEGSWLTVV.

The J gene is TRBJ2-7, the V gene TRBV24-1; 9 bases map to TRBD1. The CDR3 covers 15 residues. Germline lookup yields CDR1 KGHDR and CDR2 SFDVKD. V gave up 1 base and J gave up 3 bases; unmatched junction bases: 3. The CDR3 nucleotides are TGTGCCACCAGTGATTTCGGGGACAGGGACTACGAGCAGTACGTC. It translates to CATSDFGDRDYEQYV.

The gene calls are TRBV6-5 and TRBJ2-7, with a possible D match to TRBD1 (5 bases). The CDR3 is 13 residues long. CDR1 and CDR2 (germline): MNHEY, SVGAGI. Trimming left V 9 bases short and J 1 base short, with 13 bases between. CDR3 sequence reads: CASGAVLSYEQYV. The CDR3 DNA reads TGTGCCAGTGGGGCAGTCCTATCCTACGAGCAGTACGTC.

V is TRBV14 and J is TRBJ2-3; a weak D match, TRBD2 (6 bases). V lost 4 bases, J lost 5 bases, and 16 bases lay in between. The length of the CDR3 is 15 residues. Germline V gene lookup returns CDR1 SGHDN and CDR2 FVKESK. The CDR3 region is CASSLTSLRIDTQYF. The CDR3 coding sequence is TGTGCCAGCAGCCTAACTAGCCTCCGTATAGATACGCAGTATTTT.

Regarding this clone: The same CDR3 is also encoded by other DNA sequences in this sample. J is TRBJ2-3 and V is TRBV12-5; D is ambiguous. Germline V gene data show CDR1 as LGHNT and CDR2 as FRNRAP. The CDR3 runs 15 residues. Trimming took 1 base from V and 0 from J, leaving 8 bases between them. The CDR3 reads CASGLGQYSTDTQYF. The CDR3 DNA reads as TGTGCTAGTGGTTTGGGGCAGTATAGCACAGATACGCAGTATTTT. Using reference TRBV12-5 and TRBJ2-3 for the parts outside the CDR3, the full variable domain is DARVTQTPRHKVTEMGQEVTMRCQPILGHNTVFWYRQTMMQGLELLAYFRNRAPLDDSGMPKDRFSAEMPDATLATLKIQPSEPRDSAVYFCASGLGQYSTDTQYFGPGTRLTVL.

This chain links TRBV4-3 with TRBJ1-1; perhaps TRBD1 as D (5 bases). Germline CDR1 is LGHNA and CDR2 is YSLEER. The CDR3 spans 17 residues. V was trimmed by 1 base and J by 1 base, leaving 16 bases between them. CDR3 sequence: CASSQGGGAGWNTEAFF. For the CDR3, the DNA is TGCGCCAGCAGCCAAGGGGGCGGGGCAGGGTGGAACACTGAAGCTTTCTTT.

The gene calls are TRBV28 and TRBJ1-2, with D possibly matching TRBD1 (6 bases). The V end lost 7 bases, the J end lost 6 bases, and 15 bases lay between the germline ends. The CDR3 runs 13 residues. Germline V gene lookup returns CDR1 MDHEN and CDR2 SYDVKM. The DNA for the CDR3 is TGTGCCAGCATCACTCAGGGGAGGGATGGCTACACCTTC. Encoded protein: CASITQGRDGYTF.

This clone was seen a single time. The gene calls are TRBV5-4 and TRBJ1-2; D is unclear. Germline loops: CDR1 SGHNT, CDR2 YYREEE (reference sequence). The CDR3 covers 15 residues. V lost 2 bases, J lost 1 base, and 12 bases lay in between. This CDR3 reads CASSLTGSYNYGYTF. As DNA, the CDR3 is TGTGCCAGCAGCTTAACGGGGTCATATAACTATGGCTACACCTTC.

The chain couples TRBV24-1 to TRBJ2-5, with TRBD1 matching 7 bases. Germline V gene data show CDR1 as KGHDR and CDR2 as SFDVKD. This CDR3 region has 14 residues. The trim removed 3 bases at V and 2 bases at J, leaving 2 bases unmatched. The CDR3 nucleotides are TGTGCCACCAGTGATAAGGACAGGCAAGAGACCCAGTACTTC. Amino acid sequence: CATSDKDRQETQYF.

This chain links TRBV6-5 with TRBJ1-5; 11 bases fit TRBD1. CDR1 is MNHEY, CDR2 SVGAGI, per germline. The CDR3 extends over 14 amino acids. Trimming cost V 6 bases and J 7 bases; bases outside gene matches: 5. The CDR3 coding sequence is TGTGCCAGCAGGGGGGGACAGGGGGGACAGCCCCAGCATTTT. This encodes CASRGGQGGQPQHF.

There are a few counts of this clone. The J gene is TRBJ2-3, the V gene TRBV10-1; 8 positions match TRBD2. The V gene end was trimmed by 2 bases and the J gene end by 3 bases; junction bases not matched to a gene: 4. Germline V gene data show CDR1 as WNHNN and CDR2 as SYGVQD (reference sequence). The CDR3 has 15 residues. CDR3 sequence reads: CASSEGSGDTDTQYF. CDR3 bases: TGCGCCAGCAGTGAGGGTAGCGGGGATACAGATACGCAGTATTTT.

This clone came up once. The J gene is TRBJ1-5, the V gene TRBV19; D is unresolved. The CDR3 has 13 residues. V lost 3 bases and J 4 bases, leaving 7 bases between the germline ends. Germline CDR1 reads LNHDA; CDR2 reads SQIVND (reference sequence). The CDR3 nucleotides are TGTGCCAGTAGTATCGCGATAAATCAGCCCCAGCATTTT. Protein product: CASSIAINQPQHF.

The chain joins TRBV28 to TRBJ2-7; D might be TRBD1 (5 bases). Germline CDR1 is MDHEN and CDR2 is SYDVKM. The CDR3 contains 13 residues. V was clipped by 4 bases and J by 4 bases, with 11 bases between them. The DNA for the CDR3 is TGTGCCAGCAGTTGGGGCAGTGGGTACGAGCAGTACGTC. Its translation is CASSWGSGYEQYV.

J is TRBJ1-3 and V is TRBV6-6; D might be TRBD1 (5 bases). The CDR3 runs 17 residues. The ends were cut back, 5 bases at V and 4 bases at J, with 21 bases in the middle. Germline loops: CDR1 MNHNY, CDR2 SVGAGI (reference sequence). The CDR3 bases are TGTGCCAGCAGTCCCCGAGCGGGGGGTTTGGCCGGAAACACCATATATTTT. It encodes CASSPRAGGLAGNTIYF.

This clone came up a few times. The V call is TRBV5-1, the J call TRBJ2-2, with D tentatively TRBD1 (5 bases). The germline V gene encodes CDR1 SGHRS and CDR2 YFSETQ. CDR3 length equals 15 residues. Trimming pared 2 bases from V and 0 bases from J, leaving 8 bases between. As DNA, the CDR3 is TGCGCCAGCAGCTTCCGACAGTCGAACACCGGGGAGCTGTTTTTT. Its translation: CASSFRQSNTGELFF. The full variable domain, with the rest looked up from reference TRBV5-1 and TRBJ2-2, is KAGVTQTPRYLIKTRGQQVTLSCSPISGHRSVSWYQQTPGQGLQFLFEYFSETQRNKGNFPGRFSGRQFSNSRSEMNVSTLELGDSALYLCASSFRQSNTGELFFGEGSRLTVL.

This chain connects TRBV4-2 to TRBJ1-2; D is ambiguous. V was clipped by 3 bases and J by 3 bases, with 5 bases between them. This CDR3 region has 12 residues. Per the germline V gene, CDR1 is LGHNA and CDR2 is YNFKEQ. In DNA form, the CDR3 reads TGTGCCAGCAGCCAGGCAGACTATGGCTACACCTTC. Protein sequence: CASSQADYGYTF.

The rearrangement joins TRBV6-2 or TRBV6-3 to TRBJ1-2; D possibly corresponds to TRBD1 (6 bases). This CDR3 has 13 amino acids. V gave up 5 bases and J gave up 4 bases, with 11 bases separating them. From germline, CDR1 is MNHEY and CDR2 SVGEGT. CDR3 DNA sequence: TGTGCCAGCAGTCAGGGGACGGCCTATGGCTACACCTTC. This gives the protein CASSQGTAYGYTF.

The chain recombines TRBV19 with TRBJ1-2; 7 positions match TRBD1. CDR3 length: 16 amino acids. V was pared by 5 bases and J by 4 bases, with 13 bases of the junction left unmatched. Germline V gene lookup returns CDR1 LNHDA and CDR2 SQIVND (reference sequence). The CDR3 spells CASSPLDRVRGYGYTF. DNA for the CDR3: TGTGCCAGTAGTCCCCTAGACAGGGTTCGCGGCTATGGCTACACCTTC.

The chain uses TRBV5-4 and TRBJ2-3; D is uncertain. CDR3 length equals 13 residues. Looked up from germline, CDR1 is SGHNT and CDR2 is YYREEE (reference sequence). Trimming pared 4 bases from V and 0 bases from J, leaving 6 bases between. The CDR3 DNA reads as TGTGCCAGCAGCCCTCTTAGCACAGATACGCAGTATTTT. This codes for CASSPLSTDTQYF.

The chain combines TRBV10-3 with TRBJ1-5; possible D gene TRBD1, 6 bases. There are 17 residues in the CDR3. With 0 bases removed from V and 0 bases from J, the gap between germline ends came to 12 bases. The germline V gene encodes CDR1 ENHRY and CDR2 SYGVKD. CDR3 nucleotide sequence: TGTGCCATCAGTGAGTCGCAACCAGGGGCTAGCAATCAGCCCCAGCATTTT. This sequence encodes CAISESQPGASNQPQHF.

The genes are TRBV5-4 and TRBJ2-5, with D maybe TRBD2 (5 bases). The CDR3 totals 13 residues. Per the germline V gene, CDR1 is SGHNT and CDR2 is YYREEE (reference sequence). Trimming cost V 7 bases and J 4 bases, with 14 bases left between them. The CDR3 nucleotides read TGTGCCAGCCTACCCGGGGTAGGAGAGACCCAGTACTTC. Translating gives CASLPGVGETQYF.

This clone occurred a few times. This chain uses TRBV20-1 with TRBJ1-1, with D unresolved. This CDR3 is 11 amino acids long. Germline CDR1 and CDR2: DFQATT and SNEGSKA (reference sequence). Trimming took 0 bases from V and 5 from J, leaving 4 bases between them. The DNA of the CDR3 is TGCAGTGCTAGAGAGTCTACTGAAGCTTTCTTT. This codes for CSARESTEAFF.

The V gene is TRBV9, the J gene TRBJ1-3; TRBD1 agrees at 8 bases. The CDR3 is 15 residues long. The V gene's germline CDR1 is SGDLS and CDR2 YYNGEE. V trimming: 2 bases; J trimming: 1 base; junction bases outside the gene matches: 2. For the CDR3, the DNA is TGTGCCAGCAGCGTTTGGACAGGGTCTGGAAACACCATATATTTT. Translated, it gives CASSVWTGSGNTIYF.

The rearrangement links TRBV10-3 to TRBJ2-1, with D maybe TRBD1 (6 bases). The CDR3 has 15 residues. Germline CDR1 reads ENHRY; CDR2 reads SYGVKD. Trimming pared 5 bases from V and 3 bases from J, leaving 14 bases between. The CDR3: CAISSGQRDYNEQFF. Here the CDR3 DNA reads TGTGCCATCAGTTCAGGACAGCGCGACTACAATGAGCAGTTCTTC.